The 5 T cell receptor beta chains below were found in one sample sequenced in a study of blood T cell repertoires in COVID-19. The method was immunoSEQ multiplex PCR; TCRdb's version includes in-frame clones alone and lacks a portion of them. Here the sample spans approximately 450,000 clones, about 85% being singletons. Sequencing was performed on PBMCs or T cells enriched from blood (not recorded which). These receptors came from a woman between 18 and 29 years old with acute COVID-19.

The J gene is TRBJ2-2, the V gene TRBV7-9, with 9 bases aligning to TRBD2. With 7 bases clipped from V and 9 bases from J, the junction kept 6 bases outside the gene matches. Germline CDR1 reads SEHNR; CDR2 reads FQNEAQ (reference sequence). This CDR3 has 13 residues. Here the CDR3 reads CASNPAGGRELFF. As DNA, the CDR3 is TGTGCCAGCAACCCAGCGGGGGGAAGGGAGCTGTTTTTT.

The rearrangement joins TRBV5-1 to TRBJ2-3; D is perhaps TRBD1 (5 bases). V was pared by 1 base and J by 0 bases, with 12 bases between. Germline V CDR1 and CDR2: SGHRS, YFSETQ. This CDR3 has 16 amino acids. CDR3 in DNA: TGCGCCAGCAGCTTGCCAGGGTCCTCTAGCACAGATACGCAGTATTTT. Protein: CASSLPGSSSTDTQYF.

V is TRBV7-2 and J is TRBJ2-7; TRBD2 matches 12 bases. Trimming took 0 bases from V and 0 from J; bases not matched to a gene: 3. The CDR3 extends over 17 amino acids. CDR1 and CDR2 (germline): SGHTA, FQGNSA. In DNA, the CDR3 is TGTGCCAGCAGCTTAGCGCTAGCGGGAGGGAGCTCCTACGAGCAGTACTTC. This gives the protein CASSLALAGGSSYEQYF. Complete variable domain (other parts from reference TRBV7-2 and TRBJ2-7): GAGVSQSPSNKVTEKGKDVELRCDPISGHTALYWYRQSLGQGLEFLIYFQGNSAPDKSGLPSDRFSAERTGGSVSTLTIQRTQQEDSAVYLCASSLALAGGSSYEQYFGPGTRLTVT.

This clone was observed a handful of times. The J gene is TRBJ2-7, the V gene TRBV5-4; maybe TRBD2 (6 bases). CDR3 length: 16 residues. V lost 4 bases and J lost 3, with 20 bases in between. Germline V gene lookup returns CDR1 SGHNT and CDR2 YYREEE (reference sequence). For the CDR3, the DNA is TGTGCCAGCAGCCTTCCCCCGGGGACGGGAGACTACGAGCAGTACTTC. Translated: CASSLPPGTGDYEQYF.

The chain recombines TRBV6-4 with TRBJ2-1; TRBD2 matches at 9 bases. V shed 1 base and J 6 bases; nucleotides not matched to a gene: 4. CDR1 and CDR2 (germline): MRHNA, SNTAGT. This CDR3 is built from 15 residues. CDR3 residues: CASSDLLAGINEQFF. In DNA, the CDR3 is TGTGCCAGCAGTGACTTACTAGCGGGCATCAATGAGCAGTTCTTC.